Below, 32 T cell receptor beta chains from the same sample are listed, as sequenced in a study of blood T cell repertoires in COVID-19. Sequencing was performed with immunoSEQ multiplex PCR; in TCRdb, only in-frame clones are kept and a portion is missing. The sample includes over 150,000 clones, 80% to 90% seen only once; the top ten take under 2%. Material: peripheral blood. Source of these receptors: a man younger than 35 who had recovered from COVID-19.

The chain recombines TRBV2 with TRBJ1-6; D is ambiguous. This CDR3 is built from 11 residues. Trimming removed 0 bases at V and 14 bases at J, with 5 bases between. Germline CDR1 and CDR2: SNHLY and FYNNEI. This CDR3 reads CASSEARTLHF. The CDR3 DNA follows: TGTGCCAGCAGTGAAGCCAGGACCCTCCACTTT. The complete variable domain, with remaining parts taken from reference TRBV2 and TRBJ1-6, reads EPEVTQTPSHQVTQMGQEVILRCVPISNHLYFYWYRQILGQKVEFLVSFYNNEISEKSEIFDDQFSVERPDGSNFTLKIRSTKLEDSAMYFCASSEARTLHFGNGTRLTVT.

Turning to this clone: A read error may produce the germline difference seen at one junction end. This chain links TRBV28 with TRBJ2-4; 9 bases are a match to TRBD1. Per germline, CDR1 MDHEN and CDR2 SYDVKM. The length of the CDR3 is 12 residues. DNA for the CDR3: TGTGCCAGCAGCCGGGAACCGGGACAGGGCCACTTC. The encoded protein is CASSREPGQGHF. Drawing the rest from reference TRBV28 and TRBJ2-4, the complete variable domain is DVKVTQSSRYLVKRTGEKVFLECVQDMDHENMFWYRQDPGLGLRLIYFSYDVKMKEKGDIPEGYSVSREKKERFSLILESASTNQTSMYLCASSREPGQGHFGAGTRLSVL.

In its sample, this clone was seen a few times. This CDR3 reads CASSFPGEAFF. The CDR3, as DNA: TGTGCCAGCAGTTTCCCGGGGGAAGCTTTCTTT. V gene TRBV6-2 or TRBV6-3 combines with J gene TRBJ1-1; no reliable D call. The CDR3 runs to 11 residues. The V and J ends lost 4 bases and 8 bases respectively, with 8 bases between them. Looked up from germline, CDR1 is MNHEY and CDR2 is SVGEGT.

The gene calls are TRBV7-9 and TRBJ1-2, with no clear D. This CDR3 contains 15 residues. Germline CDR1 SEHNR, CDR2 FQNEAQ (reference sequence). Trimming pared 0 bases from V and 8 bases from J, leaving 16 bases between. This chain's CDR3 is CASSLAGVEQKGYTF. The CDR3 nucleotides read TGTGCCAGCAGCTTAGCCGGTGTGGAACAGAAGGGCTACACCTTC.

This clone has a single count. J is TRBJ2-2 and V is TRBV10-1; TRBD1 matches 8 bases. The ends lost 5 bases at V and 7 bases at J; junction bases unmatched: 6. This CDR3 spans 14 amino acids. Germline V gene sequence: CDR1 WNHNN, CDR2 SYGVQD (reference sequence). Here the CDR3 DNA reads TGCGCCAGCAGTCCGGACAGGGAGGTCGGGGAGCTGTTTTTT. Encoded protein: CASSPDREVGELFF.

The V and J genes are TRBV14 and TRBJ2-5; 15 bases align to TRBD2. Germline CDR1 is SGHDN and CDR2 is FVKESK. Unmatched junction bases numbered 3, after V lost 1 base and J lost 0 bases. CDR3 length equals 18 residues. For the CDR3, the DNA is TGTGCCAGCAGCCAAGGAGGACTAGCGGGAGGGTACCAAGAGACCCAGTACTTC. Translation gives CASSQGGLAGGYQETQYF.

The chain couples TRBV12-3 or TRBV12-4 to TRBJ1-2; D gene ambiguous. The CDR3 runs to 13 residues. Trimming took 10 bases from V and 0 from J, leaving 12 bases between them. CDR3 in amino acids: CATTRDANYGYTF. The CDR3 DNA sequence: TGTGCCACTACGCGGGATGCTAACTATGGCTACACCTTC.

The rearrangement uses TRBV6-2 or TRBV6-3 and TRBJ1-2; no reliable D call. The CDR3 runs to 15 residues. Looked up from germline, CDR1 is MNHEY and CDR2 is SVGEGT. Deletions cut 0 bases from V and 4 bases from J, with 12 bases between. CDR3 region: CASSYSGGRSYGYTF. CDR3 DNA sequence: TGTGCCAGCAGTTACTCAGGAGGGCGGAGCTATGGCTACACCTTC.

The rearrangement links TRBV7-8 to TRBJ2-1; D gene ambiguous. V was trimmed by 3 bases and J by 5 bases, leaving 17 bases between them. Germline CDR1 SGHVS, CDR2 FQNEAQ. The CDR3 consists of 16 residues. The CDR3 is CASSFSESRGNNEQFF. The CDR3, as DNA: TGTGCCAGCAGCTTTTCTGAGTCTCGCGGAAACAATGAGCAGTTCTTC.

This sequence joins TRBV5-4 and TRBJ2-3; TRBD1 matches at 8 bases. This CDR3 region has 14 residues. Germline V lookup: CDR1 SGHNT, CDR2 YYREEE (reference sequence). V lost 3 bases and J lost 3; bases outside the gene matches: 3. This CDR3 reads CASSSTGGTDTQYF. The CDR3 nucleotides read TGTGCCAGCAGCTCAACAGGGGGAACAGATACGCAGTATTTT. Complete variable domain (other parts from reference TRBV5-4 and TRBJ2-3): ETGVTQSPTHLIKTRGQQVTLRCSSQSGHNTVSWYQQALGQGPQFIFQYYREEENGRGNFPPRFSGLQFPNYSSELNVNALELDDSALYLCASSSTGGTDTQYFGPGTRLTVL.

V is TRBV24-1 and J is TRBJ2-5, with 9 positions matching TRBD1. The CDR3 runs 15 residues. V gave up 5 bases and J gave up 1 base; unmatched junction bases: 4. CDR1 and CDR2 from the germline V gene are KGHDR and SFDVKD. CDR3 in amino acids: CATSVGTGSQETQYF. The CDR3 bases are TGTGCCACCAGTGTTGGGACAGGGTCCCAAGAGACCCAGTACTTC.

The V gene is TRBV5-6, the J gene TRBJ2-2; TRBD2 aligns across 9 bases. CDR3 length equals 17 residues. V dropped 6 bases and J dropped 3; count of bases not matched to a gene: 12. Germline CDR1 and CDR2: SGHDT and YYEEEE. This CDR3 is CASTSQFRLADTGELFF. The DNA of the CDR3 is TGTGCCAGCACCTCCCAATTCCGACTAGCGGACACCGGGGAGCTGTTTTTT.

This chain uses TRBV29-1 with TRBJ1-2; 8 nucleotides agree with TRBD1. J gave up 5 bases and V 6 bases, and 8 bases lay outside the gene matches. This CDR3 region has 13 residues. The germline V gene encodes CDR1 SQVTM and CDR2 ANQGSEA. In DNA form, the CDR3 reads TGCAGCGTGTCTCCGGGACAGGCGTATGGCTACACCTTC. This codes for CSVSPGQAYGYTF.

This chain joins TRBV30 and TRBJ1-1; D not resolved. Per the germline V gene, CDR1 is GTSNPN and CDR2 is SVGIG (reference sequence). Trimming pared 0 bases from V and 7 bases from J, leaving 6 bases between. The CDR3 contains 11 residues. CDR3 residues: CAWSVEIEAFF. CDR3 in DNA: TGTGCCTGGAGTGTCGAGATTGAAGCTTTCTTT. Filled out from reference TRBV30 and TRBJ1-1, the complete variable domain reads SQTIHQWPATLVQPVGSPLSLECTVEGTSNPNLYWYRQAAGRGLQLLFYSVGIGQISSEVPQNLSASRPQDRQFILSSKKLLLSDSGFYLCAWSVEIEAFFGQGTRLTVV.

The rearrangement uses TRBV18 and TRBJ2-2, with 7 positions matching TRBD2. Trimming took 2 bases from V and 6 from J; bases not matched to a gene: 6. Per germline, CDR1 KGHSH and CDR2 LQKENI. The CDR3 consists of 15 residues. CDR3 bases: TGTGCCAGCTCACCAGGGGCGGGAGTCTCCGGGGAGCTGTTTTTT. It translates to CASSPGAGVSGELFF.

The genes are TRBV28 and TRBJ2-1; 7 nucleotides align to TRBD1. This CDR3 is 15 amino acids long. Germline CDR1 MDHEN, CDR2 SYDVKM. The V gene end was trimmed by 4 bases and the J gene end by 0 bases; junction bases not matched to a gene: 3. The CDR3 bases are TGTGCCAGCAGTTCCGGGGACAGCTCCTACAATGAGCAGTTCTTC. This encodes CASSSGDSSYNEQFF.

V usage is TRBV19 and J usage is TRBJ2-6, with 8 bases lining up with TRBD2. The length of the CDR3 is 17 residues. The junction had 3 bases not matched to a gene; V was cut back by 1 base and J by 1 base. Germline CDR1 is LNHDA and CDR2 is SQIVND (reference sequence). The CDR3: CASSIAGGASGANVLTF. The CDR3 coding sequence is TGTGCCAGTAGTATAGCGGGGGGGGCATCTGGGGCCAACGTCCTGACTTTC.

The CDR3 DNA reads as TGTGCCAGCAGCCAAGGCGTCGGGAGGGAGACCCAGTACTTC. Translating gives CASSQGVGRETQYF. The chain recombines TRBV3-1 (or the pseudogene TRBV3-2) with TRBJ2-5; 7 nucleotides align to TRBD2. V shed 1 base, J shed 5 bases, and the junction held 4 bases outside the gene matches. Germline CDR1 and CDR2: LGHDT and YNNKEL (reference sequence). The CDR3 covers 14 residues.

V is TRBV2 and J is TRBJ2-5; D gene uncertain. In germline, CDR1 is SNHLY, CDR2 FYNNEI. Trimming removed 6 bases from V and 4 bases from J, with 3 bases in between. The CDR3 length is 10 residues. CDR3 in DNA: TGTGCCAGCAGCATAGAGACCCAGTACTTC. Translating gives CASSIETQYF.

This chain links TRBV19 with TRBJ1-2; the D gene is possibly TRBD1 (5 bases). The V gene's germline CDR1 is LNHDA and CDR2 SQIVND (reference sequence). This CDR3 spans 15 amino acids. V was pared by 6 bases and J by 3 bases, with 17 bases between. The CDR3 nucleotides are TGTGCCAGTAGCCCCCCTATAGACAGATACTATGGCTACACCTTC. It yields the protein CASSPPIDRYYGYTF. The full variable domain, rest sourced from reference TRBV19 and TRBJ1-2, is DGGITQSPKYLFRKEGQNVTLSCEQNLNHDAMYWYRQDPGQGLRLIYYSQIVNDFQKGDIAEGYSVSREKKESFPLTVTSAQKNPTAFYLCASSPPIDRYYGYTFGSGTRLTVV.

This chain connects TRBV4-3 to TRBJ2-5; 8 bases are a match to TRBD2. The CDR3 extends over 15 amino acids. Germline values: CDR1 LGHNA, CDR2 YSLEER. The trim removed 0 bases at V and 4 bases at J, leaving 4 bases unmatched. In nucleotides, the CDR3 is TGCGCCAGCAGCCAAGATTCCGGGAGGGGAGAGACCCAGTACTTC. Translated, it gives CASSQDSGRGETQYF.

This chain connects TRBV28 to TRBJ1-5; tentatively, D is TRBD1 (5 bases). CDR1 MDHEN and CDR2 SYDVKM come from the germline V gene. Trimming shortened V by 11 bases and J by 6 bases, and 17 bases separated the two germline ends. This CDR3 region has 13 residues. This CDR3 is CADSGNRRQPQHF. CDR3 nucleotide sequence: TGTGCCGATAGCGGGAACAGGCGTCAGCCCCAGCATTTT.

This clone was detected once. The CDR3 protein is CASSFNYEQYF. CDR3 DNA: TGTGCCAGCAGTTTTAACTACGAGCAGTACTTC. The chain links TRBV12-3 or TRBV12-4 to TRBJ2-7, with unresolved D. This CDR3 spans 11 amino acids. Trimming removed 3 bases from V and 3 bases from J, with 3 bases in between.

CDR3 amino acids: CASSFVGDNEQFF. The CDR3 DNA reads TGTGCCAGCAGCTTTGTGGGAGATAATGAGCAGTTCTTC. The J gene is TRBJ2-1, the V gene TRBV7-3; a weak D match, TRBD2 (5 bases). Per germline, CDR1 SGHTA and CDR2 FQGTGA. CDR3 size: 13 residues. With 3 bases removed from V and 7 bases from J, the gap between germline ends came to 10 bases.

This clone was found a few times. The chain is built from TRBV13 and TRBJ1-1, with D possibly TRBD1 on 6 matching bases. CDR3 length equals 17 residues. The V end lost 1 base, the J end lost 0 bases, and 15 bases lay between the germline ends. Germline CDR1 PRHDT, CDR2 FYEKMQ (reference sequence). CDR3 protein: CASSLEAGEGMNTEAFF. The CDR3 DNA is TGTGCCAGCAGCTTAGAGGCAGGGGAGGGGATGAACACTGAAGCTTTCTTT.

About this clone itself: In the same sample, other DNA sequences code for this CDR3. The chain joins TRBV9 to TRBJ1-1; D is uncertain. CDR1 is SGDLS and CDR2 is YYNGEE in the germline V gene. This CDR3 contains 13 residues. The ends were cut back, 0 bases at V and 2 bases at J, with 5 bases in the middle. CDR3 in DNA: TGTGCCAGCAGCGTAGTTGTAAACACTGAAGCTTTCTTT. Encoded protein: CASSVVVNTEAFF.

The genes are TRBV2 and TRBJ1-2; D uncertain. The CDR3 is made up of 13 amino acids. V shed 3 bases and J shed 5 bases, with 10 bases lying between them. Germline-derived CDR1 and CDR2 are SNHLY and FYNNEI. In DNA, the CDR3 is TGTGCCAGCAGTGATGAGGTCCCATATGGCTACACCTTC. This encodes CASSDEVPYGYTF.

This chain joins TRBV20-1 and TRBJ2-1; 11 bases fit TRBD2. Germline CDR1 reads DFQATT; CDR2 reads SNEGSKA (reference sequence). Germline trimming cut 5 bases from V and 16 bases from J; bases unmatched to any gene: 7. This CDR3 is 11 amino acids long. The CDR3 sequence is CSAVAGGPYFF. The DNA for the CDR3 is TGCAGTGCTGTAGCGGGAGGGCCATACTTCTTC.

This chain links TRBV6-4 with TRBJ2-1; D is perhaps TRBD2 (6 bases). In germline, CDR1 is MRHNA, CDR2 SNTAGT. CDR3 length: 15 amino acids. V was cut by 2 bases and J by 6 bases, with 14 bases left in between. The chain's CDR3 is CASSDHGGSLNEQFF. The CDR3 DNA sequence: TGTGCCAGCAGTGACCACGGAGGGTCCCTCAATGAGCAGTTCTTC.

The chain uses TRBV7-3 and TRBJ2-1; 9 positions agree with TRBD1. The CDR3 loop spans 16 amino acids. Germline lookup yields CDR1 SGHTA and CDR2 FQGTGA. V was clipped by 4 bases and J by 6 bases; unmatched bases: 10. CDR3 protein: CASSSLPGQGSNEQFF. The CDR3 DNA sequence: TGTGCCAGCAGCTCCCTACCGGGACAGGGCTCCAATGAGCAGTTCTTC.

The count of this clone is one. V is TRBV21-1 and J is TRBJ1-1; the table's D call, TRBD1, was not checked against the DNA. TRBV21-1 is shown as a pseudogene. The CDR3 is 15 residues long. The CDR3 region is CASSKGGGKNTEAFF. In DNA form, the CDR3 reads TGTGCCAGCAGCAAAGGTGGGGGCAAGAACACTGAAGCTTTCTTT.

The chain links TRBV9 to TRBJ1-4; D is possibly TRBD1 (6 bases). The ends were cut back, 5 bases at V and 5 bases at J, with 16 bases in the middle. The length of the CDR3 is 15 residues. In germline, CDR1 is SGDLS, CDR2 YYNGEE. CDR3 nucleotide sequence: TGTGCCAGCAGTCCAGGGGTGTTGCCCAATGAAAAACTGTTTTTT. Translating it yields CASSPGVLPNEKLFF. The full variable domain, with the rest looked up from reference TRBV9 and TRBJ1-4, is DSGVTQTPKHLITATGQRVTLRCSPRSGDLSVYWYQQSLDQGLQFLIQYYNGEERAKGNILERFSAQQFPDLHSELNLSSLELGDSALYFCASSPGVLPNEKLFFGSGTQLSVL.